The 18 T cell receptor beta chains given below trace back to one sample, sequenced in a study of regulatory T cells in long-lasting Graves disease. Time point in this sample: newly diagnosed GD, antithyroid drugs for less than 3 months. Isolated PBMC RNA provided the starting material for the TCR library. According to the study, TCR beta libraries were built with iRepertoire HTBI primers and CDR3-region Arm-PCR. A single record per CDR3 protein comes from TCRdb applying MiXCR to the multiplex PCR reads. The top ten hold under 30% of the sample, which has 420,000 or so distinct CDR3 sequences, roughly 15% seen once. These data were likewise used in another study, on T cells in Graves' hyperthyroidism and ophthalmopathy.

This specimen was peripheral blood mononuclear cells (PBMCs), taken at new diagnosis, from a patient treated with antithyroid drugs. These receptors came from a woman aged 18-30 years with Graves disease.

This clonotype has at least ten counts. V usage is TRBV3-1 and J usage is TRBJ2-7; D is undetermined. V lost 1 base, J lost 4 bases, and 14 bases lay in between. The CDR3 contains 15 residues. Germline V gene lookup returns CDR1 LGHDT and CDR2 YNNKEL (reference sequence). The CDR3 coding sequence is TGTGCCAGCAGCCAAGTGGCAGTCGGTGTGTACGAGCAGTACTTC. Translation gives CASSQVAVGVYEQYF.

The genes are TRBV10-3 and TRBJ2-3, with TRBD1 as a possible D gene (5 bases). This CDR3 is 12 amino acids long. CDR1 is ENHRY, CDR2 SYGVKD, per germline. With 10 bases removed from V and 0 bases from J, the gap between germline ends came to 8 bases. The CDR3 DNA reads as TGTGCCAGCGGACATAGCACAGATACGCAGTATTTT. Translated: CASGHSTDTQYF.

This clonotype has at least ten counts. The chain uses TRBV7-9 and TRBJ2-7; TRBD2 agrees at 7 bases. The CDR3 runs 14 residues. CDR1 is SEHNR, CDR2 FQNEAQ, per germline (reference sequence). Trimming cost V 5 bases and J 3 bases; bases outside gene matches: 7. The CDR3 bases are TGTGCCAGCAGCCCGGGAGGCGGATTCTACGAGCAGTACTTC. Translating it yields CASSPGGGFYEQYF.

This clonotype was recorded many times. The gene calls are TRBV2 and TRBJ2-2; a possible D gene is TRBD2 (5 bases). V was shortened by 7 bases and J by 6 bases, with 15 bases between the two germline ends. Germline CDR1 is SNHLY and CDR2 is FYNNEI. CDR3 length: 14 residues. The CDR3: CASKLRTVPGELFF. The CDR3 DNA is TGTGCCAGCAAGCTACGGACTGTTCCCGGGGAGCTGTTTTTT.

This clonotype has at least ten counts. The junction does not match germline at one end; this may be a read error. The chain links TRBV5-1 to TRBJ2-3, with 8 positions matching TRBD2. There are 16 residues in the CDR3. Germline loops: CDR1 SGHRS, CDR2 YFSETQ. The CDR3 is CASSLGSAGDRDTQYF. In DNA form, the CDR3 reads TGTGCCAGCAGCTTGGGGTCAGCGGGAGATCGAGATACGCAGTATTTT. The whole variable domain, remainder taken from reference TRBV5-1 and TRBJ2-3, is KAGVTQTPRYLIKTRGQQVTLSCSPISGHRSVSWYQQTPGQGLQFLFEYFSETQRNKGNFPGRFSGRQFSNSRSEMNVSTLELGDSALYLCASSLGSAGDRDTQYFGPGTRLTVL.

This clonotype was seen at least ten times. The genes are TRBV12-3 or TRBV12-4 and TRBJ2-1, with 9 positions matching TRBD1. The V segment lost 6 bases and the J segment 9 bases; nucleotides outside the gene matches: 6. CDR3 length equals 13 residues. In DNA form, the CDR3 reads TGTGCCAGCAGCGACGGGACAGGGCTTGAGCAGTTCTTC. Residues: CASSDGTGLEQFF.

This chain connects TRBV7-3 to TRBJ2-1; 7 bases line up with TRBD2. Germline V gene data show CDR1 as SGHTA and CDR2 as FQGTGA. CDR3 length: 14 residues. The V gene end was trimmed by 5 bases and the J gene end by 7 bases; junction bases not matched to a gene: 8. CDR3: CASSPQRGFNEQFF. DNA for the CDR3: TGTGCCAGCAGCCCCCAGCGGGGATTTAATGAGCAGTTCTTC.

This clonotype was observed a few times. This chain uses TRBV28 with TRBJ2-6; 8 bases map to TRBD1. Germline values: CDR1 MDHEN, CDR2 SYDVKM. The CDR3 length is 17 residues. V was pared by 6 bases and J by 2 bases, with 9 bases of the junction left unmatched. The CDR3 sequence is CASSRRAGGAGANVLTF. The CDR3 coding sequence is TGTGCCAGCAGCCGTAGGGCAGGGGGCGCTGGGGCCAACGTCCTGACTTTC.

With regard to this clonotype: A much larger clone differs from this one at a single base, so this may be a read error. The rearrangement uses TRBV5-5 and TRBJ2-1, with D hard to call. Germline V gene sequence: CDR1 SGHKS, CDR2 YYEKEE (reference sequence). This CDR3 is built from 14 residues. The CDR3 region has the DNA TGTGCCAGCAGCTTGGAGCGCTACTACAATCAGCAGTTCTTC. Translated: CASSLERYYNQQFF.

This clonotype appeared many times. CDR3 region: CASSVAGGWAYEQYF. The CDR3 DNA reads TGTGCCAGCAGCGTAGCGGGAGGATGGGCGTACGAGCAGTACTTC. This chain connects TRBV9 to TRBJ2-7; TRBD2 matches at 7 bases. Germline trimming cut 0 bases from V and 4 bases from J; bases unmatched to any gene: 7. CDR1 and CDR2 (germline): SGDLS, YYNGEE. The CDR3 sequence is 15 residues long.

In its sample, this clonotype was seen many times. The CDR3 DNA follows: TGTGCCAGCAGACGGCCCCGAACAGGGCCGGAAGAGACCCAGTACTTC. This encodes CASRRPRTGPEETQYF. The chain combines TRBV6-1 with TRBJ2-5; D perhaps matches TRBD1 (6 bases). CDR1 is MNHNS and CDR2 is SASEGT in the germline V gene. V gave up 6 bases and J gave up 3 bases, with 20 bases separating them. The CDR3 is 16 residues long.

CDR3 sequence: CSARDRVAGGYNEQFF. DNA of the CDR3: TGCAGTGCTAGAGATCGGGTAGCGGGAGGCTACAATGAGCAGTTCTTC. This chain connects TRBV20-1 to TRBJ2-1, with TRBD2 matching 10 bases. Germline CDR1 reads DFQATT; CDR2 reads SNEGSKA (reference sequence). V shed 0 bases and J 3 bases; nucleotides not matched to a gene: 5. This CDR3 comprises 16 residues.

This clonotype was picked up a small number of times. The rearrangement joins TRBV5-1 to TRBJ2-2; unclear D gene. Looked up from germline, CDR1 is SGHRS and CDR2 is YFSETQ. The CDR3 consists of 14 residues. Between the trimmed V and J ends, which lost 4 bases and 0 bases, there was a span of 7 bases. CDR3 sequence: CASSGNSNTGELFF. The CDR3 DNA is TGCGCCAGCAGCGGCAACTCGAACACCGGGGAGCTGTTTTTT. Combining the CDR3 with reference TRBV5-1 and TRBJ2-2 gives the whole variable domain KAGVTQTPRYLIKTRGQQVTLSCSPISGHRSVSWYQQTPGQGLQFLFEYFSETQRNKGNFPGRFSGRQFSNSRSEMNVSTLELGDSALYLCASSGNSNTGELFFGEGSRLTVL.

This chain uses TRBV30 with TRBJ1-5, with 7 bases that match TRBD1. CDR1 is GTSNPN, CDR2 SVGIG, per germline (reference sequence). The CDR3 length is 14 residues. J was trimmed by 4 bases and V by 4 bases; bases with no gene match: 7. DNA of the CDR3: TGTGCCTGGACTCCGACAGGGATTAATCAGCCCCAGCATTTT. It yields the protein CAWTPTGINQPQHF.

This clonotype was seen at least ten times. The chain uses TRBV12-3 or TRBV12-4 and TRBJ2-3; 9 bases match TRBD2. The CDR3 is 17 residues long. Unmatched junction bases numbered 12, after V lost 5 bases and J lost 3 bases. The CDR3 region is CASSPRGGAGGTDTQYF. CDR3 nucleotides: TGTGCCAGCAGTCCCCGGGGGGGAGCGGGAGGTACAGATACGCAGTATTTT.

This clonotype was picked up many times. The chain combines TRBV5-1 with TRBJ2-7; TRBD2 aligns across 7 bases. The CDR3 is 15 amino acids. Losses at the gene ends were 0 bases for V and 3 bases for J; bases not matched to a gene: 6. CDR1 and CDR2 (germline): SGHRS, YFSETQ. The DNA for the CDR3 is TGCGCCAGCAGCTTGGGCAGCGGGATGGTCTACGAGCAGTACTTC. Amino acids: CASSLGSGMVYEQYF.

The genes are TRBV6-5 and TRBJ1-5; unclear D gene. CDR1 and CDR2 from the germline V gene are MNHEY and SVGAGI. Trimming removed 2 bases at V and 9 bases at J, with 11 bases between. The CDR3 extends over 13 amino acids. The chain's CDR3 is CASSYAIDSPQHF. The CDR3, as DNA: TGTGCCAGCAGTTACGCGATTGATTCGCCCCAGCATTTT.

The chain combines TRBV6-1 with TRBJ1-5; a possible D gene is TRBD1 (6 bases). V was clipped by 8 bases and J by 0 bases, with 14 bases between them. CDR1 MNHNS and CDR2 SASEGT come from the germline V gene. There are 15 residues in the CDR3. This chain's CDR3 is CASATGHSSNQPQHF. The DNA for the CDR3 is TGTGCCAGCGCCACGGGACACTCTAGCAATCAGCCCCAGCATTTT.